This T cell receptor (beta chain) comes out of a study of CD8+ T cells in alopecia areata. cDNA prepared by RNA extraction and subsequent reverse transcription served as the template for sequencing. Some clones are missing from TCRdb's copy, which holds only in-frame ones; the method was immunoSEQ multiplex PCR. The data hold around 12,000 clones, with 60% observed a single time. Researchers took lesional scalp punch biopsies and peripheral blood from people who were alopecia areata patients. Material for sequencing was skin. The clonotype was recovered from a human donor with alopecia areata.

CDR3 region: CASSQSWGLVPYEQYF. The CDR3, as DNA: TGCGCCAGCAGTCAATCCTGGGGACTAGTACCCTACGAGCAGTACTTC. This rearrangement joins TRBV23-1 to TRBJ2-7; TRBD2 agrees at 8 bases. TRBV23-1 is known as an ORF, though its function is uncertain. The J segment lost 2 bases and the V segment lost 0 bases, leaving 6 bases of the junction unmatched. The CDR3 runs 16 residues.